Presented here are 16 T cell receptor beta chains from one specimen sequenced in a study of shared clonotypes between healthy human individuals. Sequencing was performed with immunoSEQ multiplex PCR; in TCRdb, only in-frame clones are kept and a portion is missing. The data contain about 1.1 million clones, approximately 80% of them singletons. Sequenced input: memory CD4+ T cells from PBMCs. Subset indicated: CD45RA-negative fraction. The receptors were sampled from a man aged 18 to 30 in good health. Some clones in this sample may be carry-over from other donors' samples.

This clone was seen a single time. The V call is TRBV27, the J call TRBJ2-2, with D possibly being TRBD2 (5 bases). The CDR3 is 15 residues long. Germline V CDR1 and CDR2: MNHEY, SMNVEV (reference sequence). Deletions cut 1 base from V and 1 base from J, with 7 bases between. This CDR3 reads CASSLLGRNTGELFF. DNA for the CDR3: TGTGCCAGCAGTTTATTGGGGAGGAACACCGGGGAGCTGTTTTTT.

This chain connects TRBV5-6 to TRBJ2-1; 12 bases are a match to TRBD2. The CDR3 totals 15 residues. Germline lookup yields CDR1 SGHDT and CDR2 YYEEEE. V gave up 0 bases and J gave up 7 bases; unmatched junction bases: 2. The CDR3 sequence is CASSLGGLAGNEQFF. DNA for the CDR3: TGTGCCAGCAGCTTGGGCGGACTAGCGGGAAATGAGCAGTTCTTC.

This clone was detected many times. The rearrangement joins TRBV14 to TRBJ2-5; 7 bases are shared with TRBD2. The CDR3 extends over 13 amino acids. After removal of 1 base from V and 8 bases from J, the junction contained 4 bases not matched to a gene. Germline assignment: CDR1 SGHDN and CDR2 FVKESK. This chain's CDR3 is CASSQGAGDTQYF. The CDR3 nucleotides read TGTGCCAGCAGCCAAGGGGCGGGGGATACCCAGTACTTC.

J is TRBJ2-7 and V is TRBV10-3; 8 bases align to TRBD2. V trimming: 10 bases; J trimming: 4 bases; junction bases outside the gene matches: 9. The germline V gene has CDR1 ENHRY and CDR2 SYGVKD. This CDR3 is 13 amino acids long. In nucleotides, the CDR3 is TGTGCCACCGGGGGGGCAGGCTCATACGAGCAGTACTTC. Its protein is CATGGAGSYEQYF.

This clone was seen once. This chain connects TRBV4-2 to TRBJ1-6; D perhaps matches TRBD1 (5 bases). Germline loops: CDR1 LGHNA, CDR2 YNFKEQ. CDR3 length equals 16 residues. V was clipped by 1 base and J by 5 bases, with 12 bases between them. DNA of the CDR3: TGTGCCAGCAGCCAAGCGGGTTCGGGGGATAATTCACCCCTCCACTTT. It specifies CASSQAGSGDNSPLHF.

V usage is TRBV28 and J usage is TRBJ1-1; possibly TRBD1 for D (5 bases). Germline V gene sequence: CDR1 MDHEN, CDR2 SYDVKM. Trimming stripped 7 bases from V and 3 bases from J, with 12 bases between. The CDR3 is 13 amino acids. The CDR3 coding sequence is TGTGCCAGCACCCTAGACAGATACACTGAAGCTTTCTTT. Translation: CASTLDRYTEAFF.

The chain carries TRBV5-6 and TRBJ2-7; unclear D gene. Trimming left V 2 bases short and J 7 bases short, with 10 bases between. Germline-derived CDR1 and CDR2 are SGHDT and YYEEEE. The CDR3 contains 12 residues. The CDR3 bases are TGTGCCAGCAGCTTAGGGCTTACTGAGCAGTACTTC. Translating it yields CASSLGLTEQYF.

Remarks on this clone: The sample carries other DNA sequences with the same CDR3. The chain is built from TRBV5-1 and TRBJ1-1; D remains unclear. The V gene's germline CDR1 is SGHRS and CDR2 YFSETQ. The CDR3 runs 14 residues. Trimming took 0 bases from V and 1 from J, leaving 7 bases between them. The CDR3 region is CASSLGQQNTEAFF. Here the CDR3 DNA reads TGCGCCAGCAGCTTGGGCCAGCAGAACACTGAAGCTTTCTTT.

This clone appeared once. J is TRBJ2-7 and V is TRBV6-1; 7 nucleotides match TRBD1. Germline V gene sequence: CDR1 MNHNS, CDR2 SASEGT. The CDR3 is 15 amino acids. Losses at the gene ends were 6 bases for V and 2 bases for J; bases not matched to a gene: 10. The chain's CDR3 is CASSPLQGRAYEQYF. CDR3 DNA sequence: TGTGCCAGCAGCCCCCTACAGGGGCGAGCCTACGAGCAGTACTTC.

The rearrangement joins TRBV28 to TRBJ1-2, with D hard to call. Germline CDR1 and CDR2: MDHEN and SYDVKM. This CDR3 has 13 residues. Trimming shortened V by 5 bases and J by 12 bases, and 19 bases separated the two germline ends. The CDR3 region has the DNA TGTGCCAGCAGTGCCCGGCCCCAGGTGGATGACACCTTC. This codes for CASSARPQVDDTF.

In this sample, this clone turned up a few times. CDR3 bases: TGTGCCAGCAGTCTAAGACAGGGGATCGATACGCAGTATTTT. Residues: CASSLRQGIDTQYF. The J gene is TRBJ2-3, the V gene TRBV16; 8 bases match TRBD1. The V and J ends lost 6 bases and 6 bases, in that order; junction bases with no gene match: 8. Germline values: CDR1 KGHSY, CDR2 FQNENV. The CDR3 runs to 14 residues.

This clone occurred a few times. V and J are TRBV9 and TRBJ2-1; 10 positions agree with TRBD2. Germline values: CDR1 SGDLS, CDR2 YYNGEE. The CDR3 has 16 residues. V lost 4 bases to trimming and J lost 2 bases; unmatched junction nucleotides: 6. CDR3 nucleotides: TGTGCCAGCAGCCTGACTAGCGGGCCTACCTACAATGAGCAGTTCTTC. This sequence encodes CASSLTSGPTYNEQFF.

Comments on this clone: Other DNA sequences within the sample encode an identical CDR3. The J gene is TRBJ2-3, the V gene TRBV5-1; TRBD1 agrees at 7 bases. Germline V gene data show CDR1 as SGHRS and CDR2 as YFSETQ. The CDR3 covers 14 residues. V lost 3 bases and J lost 2; bases outside the gene matches: 3. The CDR3 reads CASSSQGDTDTQYF. Here the CDR3 DNA reads TGCGCCAGCAGCTCGCAGGGGGACACAGATACGCAGTATTTT.

The chain is built from TRBV9 and TRBJ2-3; 11 positions agree with TRBD2. V lost 5 bases, J lost 3 bases, and 5 bases stayed unmatched. This CDR3 is built from 15 residues. In germline, CDR1 is SGDLS, CDR2 YYNGEE. CDR3 region: CASSRSSGRTDTQYF. CDR3 DNA sequence: TGTGCCAGCAGTCGATCTAGCGGGAGGACAGATACGCAGTATTTT.

V usage is TRBV6-1 and J usage is TRBJ2-3; D is unresolved. Germline V gene data show CDR1 as MNHNS and CDR2 as SASEGT. This CDR3 contains 13 residues. Trimming pared 5 bases from V and 2 bases from J, leaving 8 bases between. CDR3 sequence (DNA): TGTGCCAGCAGTTTACAAGCCACAGATACGCAGTATTTT. The encoded protein is CASSLQATDTQYF.

In this sample, this clone turned up once. The chain is built from TRBV9 and TRBJ1-1; a possible D gene is TRBD1 (5 bases). CDR1 is SGDLS, CDR2 YYNGEE, per germline. The CDR3 spans 14 residues. Trimming stripped 3 bases from V and 2 bases from J, with 11 bases between. CDR3 DNA: TGTGCCAGCAGCGAAGGACAAGTAAACACTGAAGCTTTCTTT. This translates into CASSEGQVNTEAFF.